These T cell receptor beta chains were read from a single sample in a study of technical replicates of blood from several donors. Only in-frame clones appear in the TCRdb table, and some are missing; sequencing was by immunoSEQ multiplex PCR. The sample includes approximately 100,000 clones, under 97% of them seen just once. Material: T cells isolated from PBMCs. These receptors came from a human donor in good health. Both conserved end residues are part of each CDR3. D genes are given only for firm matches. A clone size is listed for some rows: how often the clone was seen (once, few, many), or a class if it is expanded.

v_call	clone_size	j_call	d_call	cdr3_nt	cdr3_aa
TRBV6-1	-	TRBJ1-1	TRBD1	TGTGCCAGCAGTGAAATTACAGGGGGGAACACTGAAGCTTTCTTT	CASSEITGGNTEAFF
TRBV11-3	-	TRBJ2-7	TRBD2	TGTGCCAGCAGCGTCTCGCGGGGGGACTACGAGCAGTACTTC	CASSVSRGDYEQYF
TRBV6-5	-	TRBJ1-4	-	TGTGCCAGCAGTCCCGACGCCCCGGAGGATGAAAAACTGTTTTTT	CASSPDAPEDEKLFF
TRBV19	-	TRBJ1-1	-	TGTGCCAGTAGTATAGCTAGAATAACTGAAGCTTTCTTT	CASSIARITEAFF
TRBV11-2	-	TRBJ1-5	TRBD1	TGTGCCAGCAGCCCGACGACAGGGGTAAGGGGTCAGCCCCAGCATTTT	CASSPTTGVRGQPQHF
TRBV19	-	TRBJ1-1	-	TGTGCCAGTAGTAGCGGGGGCGCGGACACTGAAGCTTTCTTT	CASSSGGADTEAFF
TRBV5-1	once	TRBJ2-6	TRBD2	TGCGCCAGCAGCCCTAGACTAGCGGGAGGCTCTGGGGCCAACGTCCTGACTTTC	CASSPRLAGGSGANVLTF
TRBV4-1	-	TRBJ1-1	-	TGCGCCAGCAGCCGCGGAGGGGAGGGCACTGAAGCTTTCTTT	CASSRGGEGTEAFF
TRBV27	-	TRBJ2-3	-	TGTGCCAGCAGTTTCGACTATACAGATACGCAGTATTTT	CASSFDYTDTQYF
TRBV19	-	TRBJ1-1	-	TGTGCCAGTACCAGGTTTGAAGGCACTGAAGCTTTCTTT	CASTRFEGTEAFF
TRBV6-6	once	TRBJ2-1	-	TGTGCCAGCAGTTACTCGATACGGGGCTCCTACAATGAGCAGTTCTTC	CASSYSIRGSYNEQFF
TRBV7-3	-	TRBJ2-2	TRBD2	TGTGCCAGCAGCGCAAGGACTAGCGTCACCGGGGAGCTGTTTTTT	CASSARTSVTGELFF
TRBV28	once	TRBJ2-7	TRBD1	TGTGCCAGCAGTGACCCCTCGACAGGGACCTACGAGCAGTACTTC	CASSDPSTGTYEQYF
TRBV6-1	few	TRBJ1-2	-	TGTGCCAGCGATCCAACAGGCGGCTATGGCTACACCTTC	CASDPTGGYGYTF
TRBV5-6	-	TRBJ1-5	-	TGTGCCAGCAGCTTGAGCGGTCTGAACCTAGGGATCCAGCCCCAGCATTTT	CASSLSGLNLGIQPQHF
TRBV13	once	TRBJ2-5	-	TGTGCCAGCAGCTTAGGTGCTAGGCAAGAGACCCAGTACTTC	CASSLGARQETQYF
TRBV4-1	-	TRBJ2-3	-	TGCGCCAGCAGCCAAGTCGTAATGGGAGCGGGAGATACGCAGTATTTT	CASSQVVMGAGDTQYF
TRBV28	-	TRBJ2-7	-	TGTGCCAGCAGTTTTCCAACTTTCTACGAGCAGTACTTC	CASSFPTFYEQYF
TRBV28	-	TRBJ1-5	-	TGTGCCAGCAGTTTAAGGGCTCTGGGCAGGGAAAAGAGTAGCAATCAGCCCCAGCATTTT	CASSLRALGREKSSNQPQHF
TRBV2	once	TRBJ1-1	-	TGTGCCTCAGCGGGGAGAGATTCGGGGAACACTGAAGCTTTCTTT	CASAGRDSGNTEAFF
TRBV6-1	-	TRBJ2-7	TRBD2	TGTGCCAGCTGTGCTAGCGGGAGGGGGGGTTCCTACGAGCAGTACTTC	CASCASGRGGSYEQYF
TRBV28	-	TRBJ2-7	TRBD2	TGTGCCAGCAGTTTAGTTGGTACTAGCGGGAGGTACGAGCAGTACTTC	CASSLVGTSGRYEQYF
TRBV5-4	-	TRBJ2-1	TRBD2	TGTGCCAGCAGCCAGCGGGCTAGCGGGGTAGCAAATGAGCAGTTCTTC	CASSQRASGVANEQFF
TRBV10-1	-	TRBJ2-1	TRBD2	TGCGCCAGCAGTGAACAAGCGGGAGGGCCGAATGAGCAGTTCTTC	CASSEQAGGPNEQFF
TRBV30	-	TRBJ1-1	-	TGTGCCTGGAGTATAAGGGGGTGGGGACGGGACACTGAAGCTTTCTTT	CAWSIRGWGRDTEAFF
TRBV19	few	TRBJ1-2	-	TGTGCCAGTAGTATAGTTGGGCAGGGTAACTATGGCTACACCTTC	CASSIVGQGNYGYTF
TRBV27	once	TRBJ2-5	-	TGTGCCAGCAGTCCATGGGGGGGCCTGGTGAGAGAGACCCAGTACTTC	CASSPWGGLVRETQYF
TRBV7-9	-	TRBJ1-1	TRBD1	TGTGCCAGCAGCTACCGGGACAGGAACACTGAAGCTTTCTTT	CASSYRDRNTEAFF
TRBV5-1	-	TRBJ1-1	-	TGCGCCAGCAGCGAGGGAGAGACTGAAGCTTTCTTT	CASSEGETEAFF
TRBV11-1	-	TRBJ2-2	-	TGTGCCAGCAGCTTCCGCCGGGGAGTGGACACCGGGGAGCTGTTTTTT	CASSFRRGVDTGELFF
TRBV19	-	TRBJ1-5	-	TGTGCCAGTAGTATAGGCGGGAATCAGCCCCAGCATTTT	CASSIGGNQPQHF
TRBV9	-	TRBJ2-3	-	TGTGCCAGCAGCGTAGATCGGGGTGATACGCAGTATTTT	CASSVDRGDTQYF
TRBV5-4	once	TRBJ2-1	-	TGTGCCAGCAGCCCTCATCGGGAAATCTACAATGAGCAGTTCTTC	CASSPHREIYNEQFF
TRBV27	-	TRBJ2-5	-	TGTGCCAGCAGTTTCCTACCGCGACTACAAGAGACCCAGTACTTC	CASSFLPRLQETQYF
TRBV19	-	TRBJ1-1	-	TGTGCCAGCAAGTTCTACGAGGCTGCTTTCTTT	CASKFYEAAFF
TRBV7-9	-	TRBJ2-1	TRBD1	TGTGCCAGCAGCTTCTTACAGGGGAGCAATGAGCAGTTCTTC	CASSFLQGSNEQFF
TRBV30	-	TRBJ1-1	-	TGTGCCTGGTACAGGTGGAACACTGAAGCTTTCTTT	CAWYRWNTEAFF
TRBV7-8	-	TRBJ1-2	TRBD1	TGTGCCAGCAGCCAAGGACAGGGGGCTTTTGGCTACACCTTC	CASSQGQGAFGYTF
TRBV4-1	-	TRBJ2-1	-	TGCGCCAGCAGCCCCCCGGCGGGCAAGTGGCAGTTCTTC	CASSPPAGKWQFF
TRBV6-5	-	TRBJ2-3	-	TGTGCCAGCAGTTACCATACACGGGGGTCCACAGATACGCAGTATTTT	CASSYHTRGSTDTQYF
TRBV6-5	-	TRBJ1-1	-	TGTGCCAGCAGTTACGCAGGGCTCACTGAAGCTTTCTTT	CASSYAGLTEAFF